This T cell receptor (beta chain) was captured in a study of T cell responses to AZD1222 COVID-19 vaccine. Study conclusions and caveats: Most donors were white British and more were female, and clonal diversity was possibly underestimated. Dominant CD4 TCR responses targeted spike regions 160-218 and 743-854. Once two AZD1222 doses were given, Spike-specific TCR breadth and depth went up.

Sequencing used immunoSEQ multiplex PCR; TCRdb keeps in-frame clones, though not all of them. Among 80,000 to 90,000 clones, 90% were seen once, and the ten largest hold less than 5.5%. As regards this clone: Its antigen is unidentified. This same CDR3 is encoded by further DNA sequences in the sample.

This CDR3 has 13 residues. The V end lost 5 bases, the J end lost 4 bases, and 11 bases lay between the germline ends. The TCR originated in an adult who received the AZD1222 COVID-19 vaccine. This sequence joins TRBV12-3 or TRBV12-4 and TRBJ1-1; D is possibly TRBD1 (6 bases). Source: peripheral blood, taken 28 days after the second AZD1222 dose. The CDR3 sequence is CASSLGGPTEAFF. CDR3 DNA sequence: TGTGCCAGCAGTCTCGGGGGGCCCACTGAAGCTTTCTTT.